This record looks at one TCR beta chain sequence and its context. Antigen unknown. The data originate from a study of T cell responses to AZD1222 COVID-19 vaccine. Only in-frame clones appear in the TCRdb table, and some are missing; sequencing was by immunoSEQ multiplex PCR. Of approximately 170,000 clones detected, around nine tenths appear once; the ten largest clones hold over 1.5%. CDR1 is MNHEY and CDR2 is SVGAGI in the germline V gene. The CDR3 extends over 14 amino acids. V dropped 2 bases and J dropped 0 bases, with 8 bases sitting between them. Findings of the study overall: Donors skewed white British and female; clonal diversity was possibly underestimated.

This sequence joins TRBV6-5 and TRBJ2-7; the D gene is possibly TRBD1 (6 bases). The source material was peripheral blood, sampled on day 0 of AZD1222 vaccination. This receptor was taken from an adult in good health. This chain's CDR3 is CASSYGQLSYEQYF. The CDR3 bases are TGTGCCAGCAGTTACGGACAGCTCTCCTACGAGCAGTACTTC.